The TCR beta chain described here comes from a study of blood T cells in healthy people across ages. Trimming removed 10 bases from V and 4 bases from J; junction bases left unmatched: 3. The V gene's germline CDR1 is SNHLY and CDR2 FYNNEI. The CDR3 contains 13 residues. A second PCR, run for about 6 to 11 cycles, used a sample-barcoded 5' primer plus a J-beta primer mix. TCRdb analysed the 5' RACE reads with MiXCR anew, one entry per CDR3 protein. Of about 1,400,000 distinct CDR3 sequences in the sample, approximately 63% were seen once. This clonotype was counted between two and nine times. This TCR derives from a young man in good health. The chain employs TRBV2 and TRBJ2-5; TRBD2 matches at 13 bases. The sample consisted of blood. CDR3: CATGLAGVETQYF. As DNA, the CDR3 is TGTGCCACCGGACTAGCGGGAGTAGAGACCCAGTACTTC. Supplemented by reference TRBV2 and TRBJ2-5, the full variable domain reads EPEVTQTPSHQVTQMGQEVILRCVPISNHLYFYWYRQILGQKVEFLVSFYNNEISEKSEIFDDQFSVERPDGSNFTLKIRSTKLEDSAMYFCATGLAGVETQYFGPGTRLLVL.